This TCR beta chain appears in the sequencing data of a study of blood T cells in healthy people across ages. The V end was cut by 7 bases, the J end by 10 bases, with 22 bases between. CDR1 is SQVTM, CDR2 ANQGSEA, per germline. The CDR3 runs 13 residues. PCR was performed a second time for about 6 to 12 cycles using a sample-barcoded 5' primer and a J-beta primer mix. Every cDNA molecule bore a tag from a template-switch adaptor containing 12 random nucleotides. TCRdb redid the calling of the 5' RACE reads with MiXCR, one entry per CDR3 protein. This table has a few hundred thousand distinct CDR3 sequences, about 49% appearing once.

The sample was blood. The chain couples TRBV29-1 to TRBJ1-2; D perhaps matches TRBD1 (6 bases). The TCR was taken from a man aged 60-69 years in good health. The CDR3 region is CSAPGRGRGIYTF. The CDR3 region has the DNA TGCAGCGCCCCGGGTCGGGGCAGGGGAATCTACACCTTC.